This passage covers 17 T cell receptor beta chains from one sample sequenced in a study of cytomegalovirus exposure and HLA in healthy donors. The PCR contained 60 Vbeta and 13 Jbeta primers. Method: immunoSEQ multiplex PCR; TCRdb's copy keeps in-frame clones and lacks some. The sample yields 130,000 to 150,000 clones, around 79% seen once. Sequenced input: PBMCs. These TCRs come from a male donor in good health and CMV-seronegative.

This clone was detected only a few times. V and J are TRBV29-1 and TRBJ2-1; D remains unclear. The germline V gene has CDR1 SQVTM and CDR2 ANQGSEA. The CDR3 has 16 amino acids. The V end was cut by 8 bases, the J end by 5 bases, with 25 bases between. This CDR3 is CSRLLPLSQNNNEQFF. CDR3 in DNA: TGCAGCCGTCTACTACCTTTGTCCCAAAATAACAATGAGCAGTTCTTC.

V gene TRBV27 combines with J gene TRBJ2-7; a weak D match, TRBD2 (6 bases). The germline V gene encodes CDR1 MNHEY and CDR2 SMNVEV (reference sequence). Trimming pared 1 base from V and 6 bases from J, leaving 16 bases between. The CDR3 loop spans 15 amino acids. The CDR3, as DNA: TGTGCCAGCAGTTTATTGGTTGGAGGGGCCTCCGAGCAGTACTTC. This gives the protein CASSLLVGGASEQYF.

V gene TRBV7-9 combines with J gene TRBJ2-3, with D tentatively TRBD2 (5 bases). The CDR3 spans 18 residues. Trimming took 4 bases from V and 4 from J, leaving 24 bases between them. CDR1 and CDR2 from the germline V gene are SEHNR and FQNEAQ (reference sequence). The CDR3 DNA sequence: TGTGCCAGCAGCTCCATTAAGACACCCGGGTCGGGGTCAGATACGCAGTATTTT. This encodes CASSSIKTPGSGSDTQYF.

This clone has just a few counts. The V call is TRBV18, the J call TRBJ1-2; D gene uncertain. The CDR3 spans 14 residues. Per the germline V gene, CDR1 is KGHSH and CDR2 is LQKENI. Trimming left V 6 bases short and J 4 bases short, with 15 bases between. DNA for the CDR3: TGTGCCAGCTCCCCCGGAGGGAATACCTATGGCTACACCTTC. Translating it yields CASSPGGNTYGYTF.

The chain uses TRBV15 and TRBJ1-4; D not resolved. Trimming took 3 bases from V and 7 from J, leaving 15 bases between them. The CDR3 sequence is 15 residues long. The germline V gene has CDR1 LNHNV and CDR2 YYDKDF (reference sequence). For the CDR3, the DNA is TGTGCCACCAGCAGGGGAGGCAGGCAGAGTGAAAAACTGTTTTTT. Translation gives CATSRGGRQSEKLFF. Complete variable domain (other parts from reference TRBV15 and TRBJ1-4): DAMVIQNPRYQVTQFGKPVTLSCSQTLNHNVMYWYQQKSSQAPKLLFHYYDKDFNNEADTPDNFQSRRPNTSFCFLDIRSPGLGDTAMYLCATSRGGRQSEKLFFGSGTQLSVL.

The chain has TRBV4-2 and TRBJ1-2, with D possibly TRBD1 on 6 matching bases. Trimming removed 1 base at V and 2 bases at J, with 11 bases between. CDR1 is LGHNA, CDR2 YNFKEQ, per germline. The CDR3 spans 15 residues. The DNA of the CDR3 is TGTGCCAGCAGCCAAGGAGACAGGAGCAACTATGGCTACACCTTC. Encoded protein: CASSQGDRSNYGYTF.

The rearrangement joins TRBV10-3 to TRBJ2-5; 7 bases agree with TRBD1. Germline lookup yields CDR1 ENHRY and CDR2 SYGVKD. CDR3 length: 12 residues. The ends lost 9 bases at V and 5 bases at J; junction bases unmatched: 6. In nucleotides, the CDR3 is TGTGCCATACGGGACAGAGGGGAGACCCAGTACTTC. Translated, it gives CAIRDRGETQYF.

CDR3 DNA: TGTGCCAGCAGTCACCGGGACTCTATGCCCCATGAGCAGTTCTTC. It encodes CASSHRDSMPHEQFF. The chain has TRBV11-2 and TRBJ2-1, with D possibly TRBD2 on 6 matching bases. Germline CDR1 reads SGHAT; CDR2 reads FQNNGV. Trimming removed 6 bases from V and 8 bases from J, with 20 bases in between. The CDR3 has 15 residues.

The V gene is TRBV6-6, the J gene TRBJ2-1; D remains ambiguous. Trimming took 4 bases from V and 12 from J, leaving 10 bases between them. The CDR3 is 11 amino acids. Germline CDR1 reads MNHNY; CDR2 reads SVGAGI (reference sequence). CDR3 in amino acids: CASSSPPPQFF. CDR3 in DNA: TGTGCCAGCAGTTCCCCCCCTCCGCAGTTCTTC.

Points on this clone: A much larger clone sits a single nucleotide away, making a read error possible. The chain carries TRBV9 and TRBJ2-7; the D gene is possibly TRBD2 (5 bases). This CDR3 is 15 amino acids long. Germline V CDR1 and CDR2: SGDLS, YYNGEE. The CDR3, as DNA: TGTTCCAGCAGCGTATCCCCGTTAGGAGGCGACGAGCAGTACTTC. This gives the protein CSSSVSPLGGDEQYF. Variable domain in full (rest from reference TRBV9 and TRBJ2-7): DSGVTQTPKHLITATGQRVTLRCSPRSGDLSVYWYQQSLDQGLQFLIQYYNGEERAKGNILERFSAQQFPDLHSELNLSSLELGDSALYFCSSSVSPLGGDEQYFGPGTRLTVT.

The chain couples TRBV29-1 to TRBJ1-2, with 7 bases that match TRBD1. Germline loops: CDR1 SQVTM, CDR2 ANQGSEA. Unmatched junction bases numbered 9, after V lost 3 bases and J lost 2 bases. This CDR3 comprises 15 residues. CDR3 amino acids: CSVDLRGEENYGYTF. The CDR3 DNA sequence: TGCAGCGTTGACCTCAGGGGGGAGGAGAACTATGGCTACACCTTC.

V and J are TRBV7-9 and TRBJ2-5; 8 bases agree with TRBD1. The CDR3 consists of 18 residues. V was clipped by 7 bases and J by 3 bases; unmatched bases: 19. Germline V CDR1 and CDR2: SEHNR, FQNEAQ (reference sequence). DNA for the CDR3: TGTGCCAGCACCCGACTACTCCTACCGGGACAGGTTAAAGAGACCCAGTACTTC. It translates to CASTRLLLPGQVKETQYF.

This rearrangement joins TRBV11-1 to TRBJ2-7; D remains unclear. Germline lookup yields CDR1 SGHAT and CDR2 FQDESV (reference sequence). This CDR3 region has 14 residues. V lost 4 bases and J 0 bases, leaving 10 bases between the germline ends. The CDR3 reads CASSYPGYSYEQYF. The CDR3 nucleotides read TGTGCCAGCAGCTATCCGGGTTACTCCTACGAGCAGTACTTC.

J is TRBJ2-1 and V is TRBV11-2; the D gene is possibly TRBD2 (6 bases). Germline assignment: CDR1 SGHAT and CDR2 FQNNGV. V shed 5 bases and J shed 4 bases, with 12 bases lying between them. The CDR3 consists of 14 residues. As DNA, the CDR3 is TGTGCCAGCAGCCCTCATGCGGGGTACAATGAGCAGTTCTTC. It translates to CASSPHAGYNEQFF.

A single count supports this clone. The chain joins TRBV29-1 to TRBJ1-4; possibly TRBD1 for D (6 bases). Trimming cost V 0 bases and J 8 bases, with 13 bases left between them. This CDR3 is 14 amino acids long. Germline assignment: CDR1 SQVTM and CDR2 ANQGSEA. The CDR3: CSVEEQGIGEKLFF. CDR3 nucleotide sequence: TGCAGCGTTGAAGAACAGGGTATTGGGGAAAAACTGTTTTTT.

This clone was observed a few times. This chain links TRBV10-2 with TRBJ2-3, with 12 nucleotides matching TRBD2. Looked up from germline, CDR1 is WSHSY and CDR2 is SAAADI. The CDR3 extends over 17 amino acids. V lost 2 bases, J lost 4 bases, and 7 bases stayed unmatched. For the CDR3, the DNA is TGCGCCAGCAGTGAGCCCCCTAGCGGGGGGGGGTCAGATACGCAGTATTTT. Protein: CASSEPPSGGGSDTQYF.

The rearrangement joins TRBV29-1 to TRBJ1-4; D may be TRBD1 (6 bases). The germline V and J ends were trimmed by 7 bases and 8 bases, with 14 bases remaining between them. This CDR3 has 12 residues. Per the germline V gene, CDR1 is SQVTM and CDR2 is ANQGSEA. In DNA, the CDR3 is TGCAGCGCAGATACAGGGACGGAAAAACTGTTTTTT. Translation: CSADTGTEKLFF.